This T cell receptor (beta chain) was sequenced in a study of cytomegalovirus exposure and HLA in healthy donors. General study points: Later analysis suggested links between common viral pathogens and several top significant clusters.

Concerning this clone itself: Its antigen is not identified.

The PCR was carried out with 60 Vbeta primers and 13 Jbeta primers. The assay was immunoSEQ multiplex PCR, and TCRdb's table has in-frame clones only and misses some. The sample carries 99,000 or so clones, about 80% recorded once. CDR3 length: 18 residues. In germline, CDR1 is SNHLY, CDR2 FYNNEI. The clonotype was recovered from a woman aged 40 to 50 in good health and CMV-seronegative. This rearrangement joins TRBV2 to TRBJ2-5, with 12 bases aligning to TRBD2. The DNA end lines up better with TRBJ2-7; the J call may be wrong. The sequencing sample was made of PBMCs. CDR3 residues: CASSEWRTSGIASYEQYF. In DNA, the CDR3 is TGTGCCAGCAGTGAATGGCGGACTAGCGGGATAGCGTCCTACGAGCAGTACTTC.